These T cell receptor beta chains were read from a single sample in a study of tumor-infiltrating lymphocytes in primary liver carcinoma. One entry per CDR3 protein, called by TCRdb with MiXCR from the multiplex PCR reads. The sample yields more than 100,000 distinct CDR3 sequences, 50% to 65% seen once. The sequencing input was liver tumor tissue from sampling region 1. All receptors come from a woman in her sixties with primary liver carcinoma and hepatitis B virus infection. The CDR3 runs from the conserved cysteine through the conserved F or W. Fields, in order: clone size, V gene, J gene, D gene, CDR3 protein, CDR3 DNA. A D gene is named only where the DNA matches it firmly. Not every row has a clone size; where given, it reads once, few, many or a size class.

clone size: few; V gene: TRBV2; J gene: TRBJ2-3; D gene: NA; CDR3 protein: CASSGDLRDTQYF; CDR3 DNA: TGTGCCAGCAGTGGGGACCTCCGAGATACGCAGTATTTT
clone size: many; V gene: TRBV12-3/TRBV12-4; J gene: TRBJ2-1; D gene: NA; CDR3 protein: CASSLGDEGIWSNEQFF; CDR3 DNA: TGTGCCAGCAGTTTAGGGGACGAGGGGATTTGGTCGAACGAGCAGTTCTTC
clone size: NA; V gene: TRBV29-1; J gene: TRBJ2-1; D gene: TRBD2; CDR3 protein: CSVAELTSELYNEQFF; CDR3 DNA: TGCAGCGTTGCAGAACTCACTAGCGAACTATACAATGAGCAGTTCTTC
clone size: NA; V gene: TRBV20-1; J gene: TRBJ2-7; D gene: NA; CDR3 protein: CSARALGTPAPHEQYF; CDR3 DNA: TGCAGTGCTAGGGCCCTAGGGACTCCGGCCCCCCACGAGCAGTACTTC
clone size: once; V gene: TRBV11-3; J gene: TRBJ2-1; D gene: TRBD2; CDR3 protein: CASSLGTSETLEQSF; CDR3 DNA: TGTGCCAGCAGCTTAGGAACTAGCGAGACGCTTGAGCAGTCCTTC
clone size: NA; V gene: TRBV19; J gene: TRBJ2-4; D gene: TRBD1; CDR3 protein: CVSRDRGANIQYF; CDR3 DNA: TGTGTCAGCAGAGACAGGGGGGCAAACATTCAGTACTTC
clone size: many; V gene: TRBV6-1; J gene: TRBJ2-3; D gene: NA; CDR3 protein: CASSEGDGTDTQYF; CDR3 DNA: TGTGCCAGCAGTGAAGGGGACGGAACAGATACGCAGTATTTT
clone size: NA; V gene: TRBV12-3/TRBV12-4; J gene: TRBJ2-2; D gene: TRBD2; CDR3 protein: CASRPGLWSSVGELCF; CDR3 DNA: TGTGCCAGCAGGCCGGGACTATGGTCTTCGGTCGGGGAGCTGTGTTTT
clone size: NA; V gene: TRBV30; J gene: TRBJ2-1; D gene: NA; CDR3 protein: CAWSVNMRAGEQFF; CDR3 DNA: TGTGCCTGGAGTGTAAATATGAGGGCTGGTGAGCAGTTCTTC
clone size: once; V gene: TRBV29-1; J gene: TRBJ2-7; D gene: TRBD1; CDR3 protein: CSAEGQEYPYEQCF; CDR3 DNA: TGCAGCGCCGAGGGACAGGAGTATCCCTACGAGCAGTGTTTC
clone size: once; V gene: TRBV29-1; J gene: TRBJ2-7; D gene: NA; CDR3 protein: CSVEDSGTPTYEQYF; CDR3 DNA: TGCAGCGTTGAAGACTCCGGGACTCCCACGTACGAACAGTACTTC
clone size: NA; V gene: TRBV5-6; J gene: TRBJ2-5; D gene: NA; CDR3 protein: CASSMKGPNGETQYF; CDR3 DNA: TGTGCCAGCAGCATGAAAGGACCGAACGGGGAGACCCAGTACTTC
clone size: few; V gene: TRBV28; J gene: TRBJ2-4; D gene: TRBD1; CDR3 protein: CATRGSKNIQYF; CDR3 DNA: TGTGCCACCAGGGGGTCCAAAAACATTCAGTACTTC
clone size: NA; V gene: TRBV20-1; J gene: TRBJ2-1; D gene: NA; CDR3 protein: CSARDTMGGYNEQFF; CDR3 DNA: TGCAGTGCTAGAGATACGATGGGAGGCTACAATGAGCAGTTCTTC
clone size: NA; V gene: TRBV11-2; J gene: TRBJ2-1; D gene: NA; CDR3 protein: CASSQFNKQFF; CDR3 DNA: TGTGCCAGCAGCCAATTTAATAAGCAGTTCTTC
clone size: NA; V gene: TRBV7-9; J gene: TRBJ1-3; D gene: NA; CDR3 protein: CASSPGGLSGNTIYF; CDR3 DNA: TGTGCCAGCAGCCCTGGGGGGCTCTCTGGAAACACCATATATTTT
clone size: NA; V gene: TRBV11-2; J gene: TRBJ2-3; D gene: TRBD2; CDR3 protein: CASTTVTSGRGSTVTQYF; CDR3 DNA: TGTGCCAGCACCACGGTGACTAGCGGGAGAGGGAGCACAGTTACGCAGTATTTT
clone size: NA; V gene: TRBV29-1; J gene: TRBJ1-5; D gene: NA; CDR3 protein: CSVGTWYNQPQHF; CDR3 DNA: TGCAGCGTTGGGACATGGTACAATCAGCCTCAGCATTTT
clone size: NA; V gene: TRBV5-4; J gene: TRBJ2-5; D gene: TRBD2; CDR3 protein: CTSSLGLAGCWETQYF; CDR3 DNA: TGTACCAGCAGCTTGGGACTAGCGGGATGCTGGGAGACCCAGTACTTC
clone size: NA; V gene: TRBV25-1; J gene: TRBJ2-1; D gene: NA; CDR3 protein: CASSDSLTRRGPPGNEQFF; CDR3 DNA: TGTGCCAGCAGTGATTCCCTCACTAGGCGCGGACCGCCTGGCAATGAGCAGTTCTTC
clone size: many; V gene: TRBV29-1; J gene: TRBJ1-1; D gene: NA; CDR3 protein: CSALSARNTEAFF; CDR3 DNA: TGCAGCGCCCTGAGCGCCCGGAACACTGAAGCTTTCTTT
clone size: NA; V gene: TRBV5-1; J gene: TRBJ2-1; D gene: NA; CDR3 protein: CASSLVLDNFYNEQFF; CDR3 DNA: TGCGCCAGCAGCTTGGTCCTGGACAATTTCTACAATGAGCAGTTCTTC
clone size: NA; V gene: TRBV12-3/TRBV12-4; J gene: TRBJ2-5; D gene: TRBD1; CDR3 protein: CANSPGQGNLGYQETQYF; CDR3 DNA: TGTGCCAACAGCCCAGGACAGGGAAATTTGGGATACCAAGAGACCCAGTACTTC
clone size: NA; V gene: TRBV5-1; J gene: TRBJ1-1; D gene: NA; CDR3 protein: CANSLDSFLGTEAFF; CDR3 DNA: TGCGCCAACAGCTTGGATTCCTTTCTGGGGACTGAAGCTTTCTTT
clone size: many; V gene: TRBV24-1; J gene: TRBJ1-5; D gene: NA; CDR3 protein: CATSEIGQYNQPQHF; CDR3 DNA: TGTGCCACCAGTGAGATAGGACAGTACAATCAGCCCCAGCATTTT
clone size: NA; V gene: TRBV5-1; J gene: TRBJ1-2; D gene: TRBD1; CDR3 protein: CASSAAFSDRGSYTF; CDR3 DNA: TGCGCCAGCAGCGCTGCCTTCTCCGACAGGGGAAGCTACACCTTC
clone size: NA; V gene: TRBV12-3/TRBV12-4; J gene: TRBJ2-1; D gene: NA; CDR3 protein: CAISFGRDNEQFF; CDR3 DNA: TGTGCCATCAGTTTCGGTCGAGACAATGAGCAGTTCTTC
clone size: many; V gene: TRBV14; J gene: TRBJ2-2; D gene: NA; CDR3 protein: CASSRTGLNTGELFF; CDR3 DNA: TGTGCCAGCAGCCGGACAGGACTAAACACCGGGGAGCTGTTTTTT
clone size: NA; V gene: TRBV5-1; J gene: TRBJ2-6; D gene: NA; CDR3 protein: CASSLEPEANVLTF; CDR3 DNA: TGCGCCAGCAGCTTAGAGCCTGAGGCCAACGTCCTGACTTTC
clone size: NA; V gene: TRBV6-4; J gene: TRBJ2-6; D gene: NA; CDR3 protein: CASSDSSGSGANVMTF; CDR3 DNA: TGTGCCAGCAGTGACTCTAGCGGCTCTGGGGCCAACGTCATGACTTTC
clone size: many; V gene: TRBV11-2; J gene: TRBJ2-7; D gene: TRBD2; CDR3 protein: CASSLTSGYKSSYEQYF; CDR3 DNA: TGTGCCAGCAGCTTAACTAGCGGGTATAAAAGCTCCTACGAGCAGTACTTC
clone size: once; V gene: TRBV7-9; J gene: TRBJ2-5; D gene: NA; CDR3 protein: CASSLEQGVKEAQHF; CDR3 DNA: TGTGCCAGCAGCTTAGAACAGGGTGTGAAGGAGGCCCAGCACTTC
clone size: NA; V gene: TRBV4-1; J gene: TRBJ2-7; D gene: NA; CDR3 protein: CDSRQVSGDERYF; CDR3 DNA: TGCGACAGCAGGCAAGTTTCAGGCGACGAGCGGTACTTC
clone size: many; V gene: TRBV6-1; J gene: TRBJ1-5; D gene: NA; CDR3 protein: CASRIQGRGNQPQHF; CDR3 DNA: TGTGCCAGCAGGATACAGGGAAGAGGCAATCAGCCCCAGCATTTT
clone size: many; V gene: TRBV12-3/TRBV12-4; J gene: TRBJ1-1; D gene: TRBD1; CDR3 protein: CASRLTGVEAFF; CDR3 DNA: TGTGCCAGCAGGCTCACAGGGGTTGAAGCTTTCTTT
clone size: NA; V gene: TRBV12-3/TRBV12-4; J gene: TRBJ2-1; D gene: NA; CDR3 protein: CASIRLGWGSGSEQFF; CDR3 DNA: TGTGCCAGCATTAGATTGGGGTGGGGTAGCGGCAGTGAGCAGTTCTTC
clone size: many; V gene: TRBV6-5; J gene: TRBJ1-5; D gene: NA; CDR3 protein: CASSGLGGQPQHF; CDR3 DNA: TGTGCCAGCAGTGGTCTTGGCGGGCAGCCCCAGCATTTT
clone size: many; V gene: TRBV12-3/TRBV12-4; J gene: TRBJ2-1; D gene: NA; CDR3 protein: CASSFWQGNNEQFF; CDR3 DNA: TGTGCCAGCAGTTTCTGGCAGGGCAACAATGAGCAGTTCTTC